The sequence of this T cell receptor beta chain was determined in a study of blood T cells in healthy people across ages (dated by TCRdb to the mid-2010s). Study-level background: Template switching captured roughly one uniquely barcoded TCR beta cDNA molecule per two T cells in model experiments. To track age-related changes in TCR beta repertoire diversity, the study relied on deep sequencing normalized with unique cDNA molecular identifiers. Donors were grouped into four age groups: young (average roughly 17 years), middle-aged (less than 40), aged (around 66) and long-lived (around 82). To avoid experimental bias, donors of different ages were randomly spread across the sequencing lanes. Two additional independent replicas of 1 million unique cDNA reads from the same blood draw were analyzed for two donors (one aged 18 to 30 and one aged 80 or older). The research as a whole found: The percentage of naive T cells measured by flow cytometry correlated strongly with observed TCR beta diversity. Estimates of total diversity from one million sequenced T cells were regarded as lower bounds and underestimates. The CMV infection status of donors was not known, potentially confounding age-related changes in expanded clonotypes. Observed TCR beta diversity per million T cells fell roughly linearly with age, and a significant reduction was already apparent by age around 39. Compared with the aged group, more naive CD4+ T cells, fewer expanded clones and increased TCR diversity were shown by the long-lived group, suggesting age selection. Conclusive comparison of naive and antigen-experienced compartments was prevented by the profiling of bulk unsorted PBMCs.

A word on this clonotype: Which antigen it targets is not known. No base quality information exists; no much larger clone differs at one position.

The 39 donors, aged roughly 6 to 100 years, were systemically healthy Caucasian individuals from Russia. Each donor gave ten milliliters of peripheral blood, drawn into EDTA-treated Vacutainer tubes. Ficoll-Paque density-gradient centrifugation was used to isolate PBMCs, with at least 7 million obtained per sample. Total RNA was extracted from PBMCs with Trizol reagent, with at least 5 micrograms obtained per sample. The percentages of naive CD45RAhigh/CD27high T cells were determined by flow cytometry on a PBMC aliquot from every donor. Sequences KGHDR (CDR1) and SFDVKD (CDR2) are obtained from the germline V gene. The CDR3, cysteine through phenylalanine, is 16 amino acids long. Solely the CDR3 DNA is kept, with 48 bases framed from the first base. Unmatched junction bases come to 10, with V trimmed by 4 bases and J by 5 bases. The library was generated by 5' RACE. Sequencing was carried out with an Illumina HiSeq 2500. The second PCR ran for about 6 to 11 cycles and used a J-beta primer mix along with a sample-barcoded 5' primer. A unique molecular identifier was introduced onto each TCR beta cDNA molecule by a template-switch 5' adaptor carrying 12 random nucleotides. Each sample yielded at least 3 million CDR3-containing paired-end reads. All of the RNA was converted into first-strand cDNA using the Mint cDNA synthesis kit, with a TRBC-specific oligonucleotide serving as the primer. Following uracil-DNA glycosylase treatment, all cDNA underwent a first 18-cycle PCR with the universal primers M1SS and BC2_uni_R. The paper's processing steps were these. For normalization, 1 million high-quality reads were randomly selected from each sample, with every read carrying a distinct molecular identifier. Reads sharing molecular identifiers were discarded rather than binned into consensus sequences. MiTCR, set to a Q25 quality threshold and the strictest error-elimination algorithm, was used for CDR3 identification, clonotype clustering and error correction. A nonparametric unseen species model with Euler transformation was used to estimate a lower bound on total TCR beta diversity. TCRdb passed the public sequencing reads through fastp at Q25 and MiXCR, retaining productive beta sequences. Each record represents a unique CDR3 protein, reported with the most common genes and DNA among its rows. The V and J calls were not made by the authors but by TCRdb's processing. This sample has 780,000 or so distinct CDR3 sequences in its table, and about 55% of those were observed once. The ten most abundant clones make up approximately 41% of the sample.

Recombination joined TRBV24-1 with TRBJ1-5, with TRBD1 identical over 7 junction bases. The material sequenced was blood. The clonotype was recovered from a man older than 75 in good health. The sequenced DNA is TGTGCCACCAGTGACTCAACCGGGACAGAATATCAGCCCCAGCATTTT. The encoded protein is CATSDSTGTEYQPQHF.